The clone carrying this T cell receptor beta chain was seen a few times. Its antigen is not identified. This sample stems from a study of identical twins. This CDR3 spans 12 amino acids. Germline CDR1 is MNHEY and CDR2 is SVGAGI. Trimming stripped 8 bases from V and 4 bases from J, with 11 bases between. Findings and caveats of the study: Because invariant MAIT and iNKT cells could be present, zero-insertion analyses could be partly confounded.

Through template switching, a universal primer site was introduced, and the cDNA contained unique molecular identifiers. TCRdb independently ran MiXCR on the 5' RACE reads; one entry per CDR3 protein. The sample carries 450,000 or so distinct CDR3 sequences, approximately 24% recorded once. The same specimen was also included in a second study, on T cells expressing NK-cell markers. According to that study: The authors derived TCR beta repertoires from sorted CD3+CD56+NKG2C+, CD3+CD56+NKG2C- and CD3+CD56-NKG2C+ T cells. Similarly, these clonotypes led the CD3+CD56-NKG2C+ fraction as well in four donors.

The J gene is TRBJ1-1, the V gene TRBV6-5; a possible D gene is TRBD1 (5 bases). The material sequenced was CD4+ T cells sorted from blood. This clonotype was sampled from a woman in her late teens or twenties in good health. The CDR3 nucleotides read TGTGCCAGCCTCTCGGGGGGCACTGAAGCTTTCTTT. Translating gives CASLSGGTEAFF.